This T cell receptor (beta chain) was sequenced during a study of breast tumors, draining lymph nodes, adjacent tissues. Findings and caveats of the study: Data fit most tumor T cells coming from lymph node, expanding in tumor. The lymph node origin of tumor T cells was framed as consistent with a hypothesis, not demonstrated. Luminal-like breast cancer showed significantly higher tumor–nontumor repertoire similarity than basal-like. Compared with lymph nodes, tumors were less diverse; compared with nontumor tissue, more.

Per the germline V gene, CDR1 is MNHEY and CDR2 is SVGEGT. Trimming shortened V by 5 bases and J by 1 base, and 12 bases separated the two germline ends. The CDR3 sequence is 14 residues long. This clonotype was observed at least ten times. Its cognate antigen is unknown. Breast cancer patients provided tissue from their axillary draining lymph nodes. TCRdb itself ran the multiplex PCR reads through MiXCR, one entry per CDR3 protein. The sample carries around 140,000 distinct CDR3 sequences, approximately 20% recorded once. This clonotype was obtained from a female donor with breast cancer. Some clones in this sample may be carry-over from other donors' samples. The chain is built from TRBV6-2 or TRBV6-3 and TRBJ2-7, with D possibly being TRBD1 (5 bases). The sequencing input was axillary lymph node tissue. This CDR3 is CASSDGQGSYEQYF. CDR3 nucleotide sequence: TGTGCCAGCAGTGATGGACAAGGTTCCTACGAGCAGTACTTC.